This paragraph reports one T cell receptor (beta chain). Sequencing was performed with immunoSEQ multiplex PCR; in TCRdb, only in-frame clones are kept and a portion is missing. The repertoire consists of fewer than 80,000 clones, with 89% occurring once and the leading ten covering about 1%. The V end was cut by 0 bases, the J end by 1 base, with 9 bases between. The CDR3 covers 16 residues. Germline V gene lookup returns CDR1 MNHEY and CDR2 SMNVEV (reference sequence). This entry comes from a study of T cell changes during pregnancy in multiple sclerosis. This receptor was taken from a female donor in good health, enrolled as a control in a pregnancy study. This chain joins TRBV27 and TRBJ1-4; no reliable D call. The sample in question was peripheral blood, obtained in the first trimester of pregnancy. This chain's CDR3 is CASSLSVGITNEKLFF. The CDR3 DNA follows: TGTGCCAGCAGTTTATCCGTCGGGATAACTAATGAAAAACTGTTTTTT.